What follows are 7 T cell receptor beta chains derived from one specimen sequenced in a study of T cells after yellow fever vaccination. MiXCR was run by TCRdb on the 5' RACE reads, yielding one entry per CDR3 protein. This table has hundreds of thousands of distinct CDR3 sequences, around a tenth appearing once. The input for sequencing was PBMCs, taken on the day of the first yellow fever vaccination. The receptors stem from a man aged 18 to 30 who received the YFV17D yellow fever vaccine.

This clonotype showed up just a few times. This chain links TRBV27 with TRBJ1-5, with TRBD1 matching 8 bases. Looked up from germline, CDR1 is MNHEY and CDR2 is SMNVEV (reference sequence). J gave up 7 bases and V 3 bases, and 5 bases lay outside the gene matches. The CDR3 is 14 amino acids. CDR3 nucleotides: TGTGCCAGCAGTTTTGCAGGGGGCCACCAGCCCCAGCATTTT. It codes for CASSFAGGHQPQHF.

There are a few counts of this clonotype. CDR3 loop: CASSLQGQITDTQYF. CDR3 coding DNA: TGTGCCAGCAGTTTACAGGGACAGATCACAGATACGCAGTATTTT. V and J are TRBV12-3 or TRBV12-4 and TRBJ2-3, with 7 bases fitting TRBD1. Trimming took 2 bases from V and 2 from J; bases not matched to a gene: 4. The CDR3 is 15 amino acids.

This chain uses TRBV11-1 with TRBJ2-3, with TRBD2 matching over 10 bases. Trimming took 5 bases from V and 1 from J; bases not matched to a gene: 18. From germline, CDR1 is SGHAT and CDR2 FQDESV (reference sequence). The length of the CDR3 is 20 residues. CDR3 amino acids: CASSRLLTSGATPRTDTQYF. CDR3 DNA sequence: TGTGCCAGCAGCCGCCTTCTAACTAGCGGGGCGACTCCCCGCACAGATACGCAGTATTTT.

The sample holds a few counts of this clonotype. V is TRBV4-2 and J is TRBJ2-1; 7 bases agree with TRBD2. V was clipped by 4 bases and J by 3 bases; unmatched bases: 6. Per germline, CDR1 LGHNA and CDR2 YNFKEQ. The CDR3 extends over 15 amino acids. Written as DNA, the CDR3 is TGTGCCAGCAGCCCAGGACTAGGTGTCTACAATGAGCAGTTCTTC. Protein product: CASSPGLGVYNEQFF.

The chain is built from TRBV18 and TRBJ2-2; 7 bases align to TRBD1. The CDR3 is 16 amino acids. Trimming cost V 0 bases and J 0 bases; bases outside gene matches: 1. The germline CDR1 and CDR2 sequences are KGHSH and LQKENI. CDR3 region: CASSPPQGANTGELFF. In DNA form, the CDR3 reads TGTGCCAGCTCACCACCCCAGGGGGCGAACACCGGGGAGCTGTTTTTT.

The chain combines TRBV5-4 with TRBJ2-7; TRBD2 is a possible D gene (6 bases). The germline V gene encodes CDR1 SGHNT and CDR2 YYREEE (reference sequence). V lost 4 bases and J lost 3, with 20 bases in between. The CDR3 spans 16 residues. The CDR3 sequence: CASSPSEGAGIYEQYF. The CDR3 region has the DNA TGTGCCAGCAGCCCTTCGGAGGGCGCAGGAATCTACGAGCAGTACTTC.

The genes are TRBV4-3 and TRBJ2-1; 7 bases map to TRBD2. V was clipped by 3 bases and J by 6 bases; unmatched bases: 11. The CDR3 totals 16 residues. Germline V gene sequence: CDR1 LGHNA, CDR2 YSLEER. CDR3 protein: CASSHFRGLDSNEQFF. Here the CDR3 DNA reads TGCGCCAGCAGCCACTTTCGCGGACTAGATAGCAATGAGCAGTTCTTC.